This TCR beta chain was sequenced in a study of cytomegalovirus exposure and HLA in healthy donors. PCR employed 60 Vbeta and 13 Jbeta primers. This table comes from immunoSEQ multiplex PCR, and its TCRdb copy is limited to in-frame clones, with some not included. The sample contains 95,000 to 100,000 clones, roughly 80% of which appear only once. Note on this clone: Other DNA sequences in this sample translate to the same CDR3.

This TCR was recovered from a middle-aged man in good health and CMV-seronegative. The sequenced sample was PBMCs.

For the CDR3, the DNA is TGTGCCAGCAGCTTAGCGGGGACAGGGCGTTATGGCTACACCTTC. This encodes CASSLAGTGRYGYTF. The chain employs TRBV11-2 and TRBJ1-2; 9 nucleotides agree with TRBD1. V lost 1 base to trimming and J lost 5 bases; unmatched junction nucleotides: 5. Germline loops: CDR1 SGHAT, CDR2 FQNNGV. The CDR3 runs 15 residues. Variable domain in full (rest from reference TRBV11-2 and TRBJ1-2): EAGVAQSPRYKIIEKRQSVAFWCNPISGHATLYWYQQILGQGPKLLIQFQNNGVVDDSQLPKDRFSAERLKGVDSTLKIQPAKLEDSAVYLCASSLAGTGRYGYTFGSGTRLTVV.